Below, 8 T cell receptor beta chains from the same sample are listed, as sequenced in a study of prognosis after radiotherapy for stage I lung cancer. Using two-round multiplex PCR, the authors amplified TCR beta CDR3 from genomic DNA. First-round PCR amplification was performed with primers specific to each TRBV and TRBJ gene. TCRdb redid the calling of the multiplex PCR reads with MiXCR, one entry per CDR3 protein. Of fewer than 25,000 distinct CDR3 sequences listed, approximately 40% were seen once; the top ten hold approximately 54%. The sample in question was PBMCs, obtained before or after stereotactic body radiation therapy (not recorded which). The receptors derive from a donor over 45 with non-small cell lung cancer.

A remark on this clonotype: Because the CDR3 is missing its conserved closing phenylalanine or tryptophan, this is likely a read error. The V gene is TRBV12-3 or TRBV12-4, the J gene TRBJ2-7; 9 bases map to TRBD2. V shed 3 bases, J shed 5 bases, and the junction held 5 bases outside the gene matches. The CDR3 spans 14 residues. For the CDR3, the DNA is TGTGCCAGCAGTTTGGGTAGCGGGAGCCACGAGCAGTACTTA. This translates into CASSLGSGSHEQYL.

This clonotype appeared a single time. A junction boundary mismatches the germline segment, possibly from a read error. The V gene is TRBV12-3 or TRBV12-4, the J gene TRBJ1-6, with D hard to call. This CDR3 region has 15 residues. This CDR3 is CASSFSTHKNSPPHF. The CDR3 nucleotides read TGTGCCAGCAGTTTCTCGACACACAAAAATTCACCCCCCCACTTT.

This clonotype has at least ten counts. The J gene is TRBJ1-3, the V gene TRBV12-3 or TRBV12-4; the D gene is possibly TRBD1 (5 bases). The V end lost 6 bases, the J end lost 2 bases, and 17 bases lay between the germline ends. This CDR3 is 16 amino acids long. The CDR3 DNA follows: TGTGCCAGCAGAACCGGGACGCCGGGGGCTGGAAACACCATATATTTT. Translated: CASRTGTPGAGNTIYF.

This clonotype turned up a few times. V gene TRBV4-1 combines with J gene TRBJ2-2; 8 bases line up with TRBD1. CDR1 is MGHRA and CDR2 is YSYEKL in the germline V gene. The CDR3 spans 16 residues. After removal of 4 bases from V and 4 bases from J, the junction contained 8 bases not matched to a gene. In DNA form, the CDR3 reads TGCGCCAGCAGCCCAATCGACAGGGGTTCCACCGGGGAGCTGTTTTTT. As protein: CASSPIDRGSTGELFF.

Turning to this clonotype: This may be a read error: a much more frequent sequence differs by one nucleotide. V and J are TRBV20-1 and TRBJ2-5; TRBD2 agrees at 8 bases. CDR3 length: 13 amino acids. Germline loops: CDR1 DFQATT, CDR2 SNEGSKA (reference sequence). With V trimmed by 5 bases and J by 5 bases, 7 bases remained unmatched. The CDR3 loop reads CSAECRGGETQYF. CDR3 DNA: TGCAGTGCTGAGTGCCGGGGGGGGGAGACCCAGTACTTC.

On this clonotype itself: One end of the junction varies from germline; a read error may be responsible. The chain joins TRBV19 to TRBJ2-7, with 12 bases lining up with TRBD2. The CDR3 sequence is 15 residues long. Germline CDR1 is LNHDA and CDR2 is SQIVND (reference sequence). CDR3 residues: CASSTRTSGTYEQCF. The CDR3 DNA is TGTGCCAGTAGTACCCGGACTAGCGGGACATACGAGCAGTGCTTC.

Regarding this clonotype: A much bigger clone sits one base away, suggesting this may be a read error. The V call is TRBV15, the J call TRBJ2-5; D is possibly TRBD2 (6 bases). CDR3 length: 16 residues. Germline CDR1 is LNHNV and CDR2 is YYDKDF (reference sequence). Trimming stripped 2 bases from V and 4 bases from J, with 17 bases between. CDR3 sequence reads: CATSRTTRGKGETQYF. For the CDR3, the DNA is TGTGCCACCAGCAGAACGACTAGAGGGAAGGGAGAGACCCAGTACTTC.

This clonotype has at least ten counts. The J gene is TRBJ2-2, the V gene TRBV28; D is possibly TRBD1 or TRBD2 (5 bases each). This CDR3 region has 13 residues. Trimming removed 10 bases from V and 4 bases from J, with 13 bases in between. CDR1 is MDHEN and CDR2 is SYDVKM in the germline V gene. The CDR3 DNA follows: TGTGCCACCCTGGGACCAATCACCGGGGAGCTGTTTTTT. Its protein is CATLGPITGELFF.